These 30 T cell receptor beta chains were sequenced from one sample in a study of CD8+ T cells in alopecia areata (dated by TCRdb to 2017 to 2018). In light of the paper, this sample's time point label describes: around 4 weeks on oral tofacitinib. The treatment or condition label for this specimen denotes: oral pan-JAK inhibitor, 5-10 mg twice daily. The library was produced with the immunoSEQ multiplex PCR assay. RNA was extracted from all samples and reverse transcribed into cDNA as template for TCR sequencing. TCRdb holds this immuneACCESS table with in-frame rearrangements only. Some clones are missing; in checked studies, unresolved V genes explain under half, and the rest has no known cause. This sample comprises around 200,000 clones, less than 65% of them detected only once. Of the sample, 3.5% to 5% falls within the top ten clones. The sample consisted of CD4+ T cells sorted from blood, taken at week 4, from a patient treated with tofacitinib. All receptors come from a human donor with alopecia areata.

The chain has TRBV29-1 and TRBJ2-7; D not resolved. The CDR3 is 15 amino acids. V was clipped by 4 bases and J by 2 bases, with 18 bases between them. CDR1 SQVTM and CDR2 ANQGSEA come from the germline V gene. The CDR3 loop reads CSVGSWGFGAYEQYF. In DNA form, the CDR3 reads TGCAGCGTTGGGAGTTGGGGATTTGGAGCCTACGAGCAGTACTTC.

The chain is built from TRBV5-1 and TRBJ1-1; 10 bases map to TRBD1. CDR1 is SGHRS, CDR2 YFSETQ, per germline. The CDR3 is made up of 13 amino acids. V dropped 3 bases and J dropped 10; count of bases not matched to a gene: 6. The CDR3 loop reads CASSSRDRGLAFF. The CDR3 DNA reads as TGCGCCAGCAGCTCGCGGGACAGGGGTTTAGCTTTCTTT.

As DNA, the CDR3 is TGTGCCAGCAGCCAACGGGCGGGGCAGAGTCAAGGTGTGTTCTTT. This encodes CASSQRAGQSQGVFF. The chain recombines TRBV2 with TRBJ1-1; a weak D match, TRBD1 (5 bases). The CDR3 length is 15 residues. Germline V gives CDR1 SNHLY, CDR2 FYNNEI. The germline V and J ends were trimmed by 6 bases and 14 bases, with 28 bases remaining between them.

The V gene is TRBV20-1, the J gene TRBJ2-1; D remains ambiguous. V shed 3 bases and J shed 12 bases, with 9 bases lying between them. Per germline, CDR1 DFQATT and CDR2 SNEGSKA (reference sequence). The CDR3 totals 10 residues. The CDR3 sequence is CSASSGGQFF. The CDR3 DNA is TGCAGTGCTAGCTCAGGCGGGCAGTTCTTC.

J is TRBJ1-1 and V is TRBV7-2, with D uncertain. Germline lookup yields CDR1 SGHTA and CDR2 FQGNSA. The CDR3 is 12 amino acids. V dropped 2 bases and J dropped 4 bases, with 5 bases sitting between them. The DNA of the CDR3 is TGTGCCAGCAGCTTATCTTTCACTGAAGCTTTCTTT. Translating it yields CASSLSFTEAFF.

The chain links TRBV5-4 to TRBJ2-7; 14 bases are shared with TRBD2. V shed 9 bases, J shed 0 bases, and the junction held 11 bases outside the gene matches. CDR1 is SGHNT, CDR2 YYREEE, per germline (reference sequence). The CDR3 has 17 residues. CDR3 protein: CATQAMGLAGASYEQYF. The CDR3 DNA follows: TGTGCCACCCAAGCAATGGGACTAGCGGGGGCCTCCTACGAGCAGTACTTC. The full variable domain, in which reference TRBV5-4 and TRBJ2-7 provide the parts outside the CDR3, is ETGVTQSPTHLIKTRGQQVTLRCSSQSGHNTVSWYQQALGQGPQFIFQYYREEENGRGNFPPRFSGLQFPNYSSELNVNALELDDSALYLCATQAMGLAGASYEQYFGPGTRLTVT.

The chain couples TRBV25-1 to TRBJ1-2; maybe TRBD1 (5 bases). The CDR3 consists of 13 residues. Germline assignment: CDR1 MGHDK and CDR2 SYGVNS. V lost 6 bases to trimming and J lost 0 bases, with 8 bases between them. The CDR3 coding sequence is TGTGCCAGCAGGGCGGGGGCTAACTATGGCTACACCTTC. Protein product: CASRAGANYGYTF.

This chain joins TRBV9 and TRBJ2-5, with TRBD2 identical over 10 bases. The V and J ends lost 0 bases and 4 bases, in that order; junction bases with no gene match: 3. This CDR3 comprises 15 residues. CDR1 and CDR2 from the germline V gene are SGDLS and YYNGEE. CDR3 in amino acids: CASSVDSGGRETQYF. The CDR3, as DNA: TGTGCCAGCAGCGTAGATAGCGGGGGGCGAGAGACCCAGTACTTC.

The chain is built from TRBV6-5 and TRBJ1-2; 7 nucleotides line up with TRBD1. Germline V gene lookup returns CDR1 MNHEY and CDR2 SVGAGI. CDR3 length: 13 amino acids. The V and J ends lost 4 bases and 8 bases, in that order; junction bases with no gene match: 7. The CDR3 DNA follows: TGTGCCAGCAGTTTAATTATGGGACAGGGCTACACCTTC. Its protein product is CASSLIMGQGYTF.

The chain links TRBV2 to TRBJ1-5; D ambiguous. Trimming shortened V by 6 bases and J by 7 bases, and 13 bases separated the two germline ends. CDR3 length equals 13 residues. CDR1 is SNHLY, CDR2 FYNNEI, per germline. The CDR3 reads CASRRETGQPQHF. The DNA of the CDR3 is TGTGCCAGCAGGCGGGAAACGGGGCAGCCCCAGCATTTT.

This chain joins TRBV5-4 and TRBJ2-5, with 10 bases lining up with TRBD2. The CDR3 is 15 amino acids. Unmatched junction bases numbered 2, after V lost 0 bases and J lost 3 bases. CDR1 is SGHNT, CDR2 YYREEE, per germline (reference sequence). In DNA form, the CDR3 reads TGTGCCAGCAGCTTGGCTAGCGGGGGAGAAGAGACCCAGTACTTC. It specifies CASSLASGGEETQYF.

This chain connects TRBV9 to TRBJ1-6, with 9 bases fitting TRBD1. V shed 6 bases, J shed 7 bases, and the junction held 2 bases outside the gene matches. Germline CDR1 reads SGDLS; CDR2 reads YYNGEE. The CDR3 covers 13 residues. Here the CDR3 DNA reads TGTGCCAGCACCGGACAGGGGAATTCACCCCTCCACTTT. It specifies CASTGQGNSPLHF.

V gene TRBV29-1 combines with J gene TRBJ2-7, with D maybe TRBD2 (6 bases). V gave up 3 bases and J gave up 5 bases, with 11 bases separating them. Germline CDR1 is SQVTM and CDR2 is ANQGSEA. The CDR3 length is 12 residues. CDR3 in DNA: TGCAGCGTTGATGGTGGAGGGAACGAGCAGTACTTC. It is translated as CSVDGGGNEQYF.

This clone turned up a few times. The V call is TRBV29-1, the J call TRBJ2-3; D is possibly TRBD1 (5 bases). Germline V gene lookup returns CDR1 SQVTM and CDR2 ANQGSEA. CDR3 size: 14 residues. Between the trimmed V and J ends, which lost 4 bases and 2 bases, there was a span of 13 bases. The CDR3 DNA follows: TGCAGCGTTGCGGAAGGGGTATTCACAGATACGCAGTATTTT. As protein: CSVAEGVFTDTQYF.

The rearrangement links TRBV30 to TRBJ1-6, with TRBD1 as a possible D gene (6 bases). Between the trimmed V and J ends, which lost 2 bases and 9 bases, there was a span of 14 bases. Germline CDR1 reads GTSNPN; CDR2 reads SVGIG (reference sequence). The CDR3 is 14 residues long. CDR3: CAWSRGGAASPLHF. The DNA of the CDR3 is TGTGCCTGGAGTAGAGGGGGTGCTGCTTCACCCCTCCACTTT.

The rearrangement uses TRBV2 and TRBJ1-1, with D maybe TRBD1 (5 bases). This CDR3 is built from 15 residues. Germline CDR1 reads SNHLY; CDR2 reads FYNNEI. V lost 5 bases and J 1 base, leaving 14 bases between the germline ends. The CDR3 reads CASSPRAGSNTEAFF. For the CDR3, the DNA is TGTGCCAGCAGTCCGAGGGCAGGGTCGAACACTGAAGCTTTCTTT.

The rearrangement links TRBV2 to TRBJ1-1; D gene unclear. Germline CDR1 reads SNHLY; CDR2 reads FYNNEI. With 2 bases removed from V and 2 bases from J, the gap between germline ends came to 6 bases. CDR3 size: 13 residues. This CDR3 reads CASSEQFNTEAFF. In DNA form, the CDR3 reads TGTGCCAGCAGTGAACAGTTTAACACTGAAGCTTTCTTT.

This clone has more than one count but fewer than ten. The rearrangement uses TRBV29-1 and TRBJ1-1, with 7 bases aligning to TRBD1. This CDR3 spans 13 amino acids. The junction had 5 bases not matched to a gene; V was cut back by 3 bases and J by 4 bases. CDR1 SQVTM and CDR2 ANQGSEA come from the germline V gene. CDR3 in amino acids: CSVEHRGITEAFF. The CDR3 region has the DNA TGCAGCGTTGAGCACAGGGGTATCACTGAAGCTTTCTTT.

This clone was seen just once. This rearrangement joins TRBV7-8 to TRBJ2-1, with D uncertain. Germline CDR1 reads SGHVS; CDR2 reads FQNEAQ. Trimming took off 0 bases at V and 5 bases at J, with 8 bases between the two ends. This CDR3 has 14 amino acids. This CDR3 is CASSLARLDNEQFF. The CDR3 region has the DNA TGTGCCAGCAGCTTAGCGCGGTTGGACAATGAGCAGTTCTTC.

This clone was found a few times. The chain has TRBV27 and TRBJ1-6, with D unresolved. Germline CDR1 reads MNHEY; CDR2 reads SMNVEV (reference sequence). V was trimmed by 7 bases and J by 0 bases, leaving 7 bases between them. This CDR3 is built from 14 residues. The CDR3 sequence: CASKTSSYNSPLHF. The DNA of the CDR3 is TGTGCCAGCAAAACGAGCTCCTATAATTCACCCCTCCACTTT.

The chain recombines TRBV5-1 with TRBJ2-7, with D perhaps matching TRBD2 (5 bases). Germline-derived CDR1 and CDR2 are SGHRS and YFSETQ. There are 14 residues in the CDR3. V lost 4 bases and J 5 bases, leaving 16 bases between the germline ends. CDR3 loop: CASSLEVYGHEQYF. The CDR3 region has the DNA TGCGCCAGCAGCCTGGAGGTTTATGGGCACGAGCAGTACTTC.

For this clone: Other DNA sequences within the sample encode an identical CDR3. This chain connects TRBV30 to TRBJ2-3; D perhaps matches TRBD1 (5 bases). Trimming cost V 8 bases and J 1 base, with 10 bases left between them. CDR3 length: 12 amino acids. The germline gives CDR1 GTSNPN, CDR2 SVGIG (reference sequence). CDR3 sequence (DNA): TGTGCCAGGGGCCTGGGCACAGATACGCAGTATTTT. Translating gives CARGLGTDTQYF.

The table lists this clone with a few counts. The chain carries TRBV6-5 and TRBJ2-3; 8 nucleotides line up with TRBD1. The germline V gene has CDR1 MNHEY and CDR2 SVGAGI. With V trimmed by 6 bases and J by 7 bases, 6 bases remained unmatched. The CDR3 is 13 residues long. CDR3 protein: CASRPTGGNTQYF. CDR3 DNA: TGTGCCAGCAGGCCAACAGGGGGAAATACGCAGTATTTT.

Written as DNA, the CDR3 is TGTGCCTGGCAGACTCAGAGCTCTGGGGCCAACGTCCTGACTTTC. Translation gives CAWQTQSSGANVLTF. J is TRBJ2-6 and V is TRBV30; D gene uncertain. The V and J ends lost 5 bases and 0 bases respectively, with 11 bases between them. In germline, CDR1 is GTSNPN, CDR2 SVGIG (reference sequence). The CDR3 contains 15 residues.

The V call is TRBV9, the J call TRBJ2-5; unclear D gene. CDR3 length equals 14 residues. The germline gives CDR1 SGDLS, CDR2 YYNGEE. Deletions cut 0 bases from V and 3 bases from J, with 9 bases between. The CDR3 DNA is TGTGCCAGCAGCGTAGGAACGACCAAAGAGACCCAGTACTTC. This codes for CASSVGTTKETQYF.

Concerning this clone: Other DNA sequences within the sample encode an identical CDR3. J is TRBJ2-1 and V is TRBV2; D may correspond to TRBD1 or TRBD2 (5 bases each). Trimming pared 1 base from V and 2 bases from J, leaving 9 bases between. Per the germline V gene, CDR1 is SNHLY and CDR2 is FYNNEI. This CDR3 contains 15 residues. The CDR3 region is CASSEERGAYNEQFF. The CDR3 DNA follows: TGTGCCAGCAGTGAAGAGAGGGGCGCCTACAATGAGCAGTTCTTC.

This sequence joins TRBV18 and TRBJ2-5, with D possibly matching TRBD1 (6 bases). V lost 4 bases, J lost 2 bases, and 8 bases lay in between. The CDR3 runs 13 residues. Germline assignment: CDR1 KGHSH and CDR2 LQKENI. In DNA form, the CDR3 reads TGTGCCAGCTCACTGGGACATCAAGAGACCCAGTACTTC. Translating it yields CASSLGHQETQYF.

J is TRBJ1-2 and V is TRBV11-2; D is undetermined. V lost 5 bases, J lost 8 bases, and 18 bases lay in between. Germline-derived CDR1 and CDR2 are SGHAT and FQNNGV. CDR3 size: 14 residues. The CDR3 here is CASSPRAYLGGYTF. The CDR3 nucleotides are TGTGCCAGCAGCCCCCGGGCCTACCTGGGCGGCTACACCTTC. Full variable domain (outside the CDR3, taken from reference TRBV11-2 and TRBJ1-2): EAGVAQSPRYKIIEKRQSVAFWCNPISGHATLYWYQQILGQGPKLLIQFQNNGVVDDSQLPKDRFSAERLKGVDSTLKIQPAKLEDSAVYLCASSPRAYLGGYTFGSGTRLTVV.

This clone was observed a handful of times. The CDR3 sequence: CASSEANTYEQYF. CDR3 bases: TGTGCCAGCAGTGAAGCGAACACCTACGAGCAGTACTTC. The rearrangement links TRBV6-1 to TRBJ2-7; D is unclear. In germline, CDR1 is MNHNS, CDR2 SASEGT. This CDR3 is built from 13 residues. Deletions cut 0 bases from V and 2 bases from J, with 5 bases between.

The J gene is TRBJ1-1, the V gene TRBV5-4, with unresolved D. Between the trimmed V and J ends, which lost 0 bases and 4 bases, there was a span of 10 bases. The CDR3 consists of 14 residues. The V gene's germline CDR1 is SGHNT and CDR2 YYREEE (reference sequence). The DNA for the CDR3 is TGTGCCAGCAGCTTGGCTTGGGTCCCCACTGAAGCTTTCTTT. This codes for CASSLAWVPTEAFF. Full variable domain (rest looked up from reference TRBV5-4 and TRBJ1-1): ETGVTQSPTHLIKTRGQQVTLRCSSQSGHNTVSWYQQALGQGPQFIFQYYREEENGRGNFPPRFSGLQFPNYSSELNVNALELDDSALYLCASSLAWVPTEAFFGQGTRLTVV.